These T cell receptor beta chains were read from a single sample in a study of shared clonotypes between healthy human individuals. Some clones are missing from TCRdb's copy, which holds only in-frame ones; the method was immunoSEQ multiplex PCR. The table has roughly 660,000 clones, 90% seen once; the top ten hold about a third. Sequences were obtained from memory CD8+ T cells from PBMCs. Every receptor here comes from a man between 18 and 29 years old in good health. Some clones in this sample may be carry-over from other donors' samples. The CDR3 runs from the conserved cysteine through the conserved F or W. Fields, in order: CDR3 protein, CDR3 DNA, D gene, clone size, V gene, J gene. D genes are given only for firm matches. Only some rows state a clone size, as once, few, many or a class for expanded clones.

cdr3_aa: CASSTDRDEETQYF; cdr3_nt: TGTGCCAGTAGTACGGACCGGGACGAGGAGACCCAGTACTTC; d_call: .; clone_size: .; v_call: TRBV19; j_call: TRBJ2-5
cdr3_aa: CASSLGSSHPEAFF; cdr3_nt: TGCGCCAGCAGCTTGGGCAGTTCCCATCCTGAAGCTTTCTTT; d_call: .; clone_size: .; v_call: TRBV5-1; j_call: TRBJ1-1
cdr3_aa: CASSLDTGFSYEQYF; cdr3_nt: TGTGCCAGCAGCTTAGATACTGGATTCTCCTACGAGCAGTACTTC; d_call: .; clone_size: once; v_call: TRBV7-9; j_call: TRBJ2-7
cdr3_aa: CATSEGLFEKLFF; cdr3_nt: TGTGCCACCAGCGAGGGCCTTTTTGAAAAACTGTTTTTT; d_call: .; clone_size: .; v_call: TRBV15; j_call: TRBJ1-4
cdr3_aa: CASSATSGHRSATNEKLFF; cdr3_nt: TGTGCCAGCAGCGCCACCTCCGGACACCGTTCCGCAACTAATGAAAAACTGTTTTTT; d_call: .; clone_size: .; v_call: TRBV11-2; j_call: TRBJ1-4
cdr3_aa: CASSLAGRSQFMNTEAFF; cdr3_nt: TGTGCCAGCAGCTTAGCTGGACGGAGCCAGTTCATGAACACTGAAGCTTTCTTT; d_call: .; clone_size: .; v_call: TRBV7-9; j_call: TRBJ1-1
cdr3_aa: CASASGTGAFGQYF; cdr3_nt: TGCGCCAGCGCCTCCGGGACAGGGGCCTTCGGGCAGTACTTC; d_call: TRBD1; clone_size: .; v_call: TRBV10-1; j_call: TRBJ2-7
cdr3_aa: CASSLLAGDIDTQYF; cdr3_nt: TGTGCCAGCAGTTTATTAGCGGGAGATATAGATACGCAGTATTTT; d_call: TRBD2; clone_size: .; v_call: TRBV27; j_call: TRBJ2-3
cdr3_aa: CATGKWAYEQYF; cdr3_nt: TGTGCCACCGGGAAGTGGGCCTACGAGCAGTACTTC; d_call: .; clone_size: .; v_call: TRBV15; j_call: TRBJ2-7
cdr3_aa: CASSSGLRETQYF; cdr3_nt: TGTGCCAGCAGCTCGGGGCTGCGGGAGACCCAGTACTTC; d_call: .; clone_size: many; v_call: TRBV7-2; j_call: TRBJ2-5
cdr3_aa: CASSLPGLVNEQFF; cdr3_nt: TGTGCCAGCAGCCTCCCGGGACTTGTCAATGAGCAGTTCTTC; d_call: .; clone_size: .; v_call: TRBV7-9; j_call: TRBJ2-1
cdr3_aa: CASSSYGNQPQHF; cdr3_nt: TGTGCCAGCAGTAGCTACGGCAATCAGCCCCAGCATTTT; d_call: .; clone_size: .; v_call: TRBV27; j_call: TRBJ1-5
cdr3_aa: CAISGGTNTDTQYF; cdr3_nt: TGTGCCATCAGCGGGGGAACAAACACAGATACGCAGTATTTT; d_call: .; clone_size: .; v_call: TRBV10-3; j_call: TRBJ2-3
cdr3_aa: CASSTGASGDNEQFF; cdr3_nt: TGTGCCAGCAGCACTGGGGCTAGCGGCGACAATGAGCAGTTCTTC; d_call: TRBD2; clone_size: many; v_call: TRBV6-4; j_call: TRBJ2-1
cdr3_aa: CATASWESPNYGYTF; cdr3_nt: TGTGCCACCGCATCGTGGGAGAGCCCTAACTATGGCTACACCTTC; d_call: .; clone_size: few; v_call: TRBV19; j_call: TRBJ1-2
cdr3_aa: CASRPGQGNEKLFF; cdr3_nt: TGTGCCAGCAGACCGGGACAGGGTAACGAAAAACTGTTTTTT; d_call: TRBD1; clone_size: .; v_call: TRBV7-9; j_call: TRBJ1-4
cdr3_aa: CASSRQGFDNQPQHF; cdr3_nt: TGTGCCAGCAGCAGGCAGGGGTTTGACAATCAGCCCCAGCATTTT; d_call: .; clone_size: .; v_call: TRBV9; j_call: TRBJ1-5
cdr3_aa: CASRSRTGGSYEQYF; cdr3_nt: TGTGCCAGCAGATCTAGGACAGGGGGCTCCTACGAGCAGTACTTC; d_call: TRBD1; clone_size: .; v_call: TRBV11-2; j_call: TRBJ2-7
cdr3_aa: CASSHPGPGAEAFF; cdr3_nt: TGTGCCAGCAGCCACCCAGGCCCGGGCGCTGAAGCTTTCTTT; d_call: .; clone_size: .; v_call: TRBV14; j_call: TRBJ1-1
cdr3_aa: CAISGTLANYGYTF; cdr3_nt: TGTGCCATCAGTGGTACGTTGGCTAACTATGGCTACACCTTC; d_call: .; clone_size: .; v_call: TRBV10-3; j_call: TRBJ1-2
cdr3_aa: CASSIGQLRGYTF; cdr3_nt: TGTGCCAGTAGTATAGGGCAGCTTAGGGGCTACACCTTC; d_call: .; clone_size: .; v_call: TRBV19; j_call: TRBJ1-2
cdr3_aa: CASSLNSYEQYF; cdr3_nt: TGCGCCAGCAGCTTGAATAGCTACGAGCAGTACTTC; d_call: .; clone_size: .; v_call: TRBV5-1; j_call: TRBJ2-7
cdr3_aa: CATSRAQDRITDTQYF; cdr3_nt: TGTGCCACCAGCAGAGCTCAGGACAGAATCACAGATACGCAGTATTTT; d_call: .; clone_size: .; v_call: TRBV15; j_call: TRBJ2-3
cdr3_aa: CASSETGGWDKNIQYF; cdr3_nt: TGTGCCAGCAGCGAGACGGGGGGCTGGGACAAAAACATTCAGTACTTC; d_call: .; clone_size: .; v_call: TRBV7-9; j_call: TRBJ2-4
cdr3_aa: CASSGLAGTYEQYF; cdr3_nt: TGTGCCAGCAGCGGACTAGCGGGGACCTACGAGCAGTACTTC; d_call: TRBD2; clone_size: .; v_call: TRBV9; j_call: TRBJ2-7
cdr3_aa: CASSYSGRRADTQYF; cdr3_nt: TGTGCCAGCAGTTATAGCGGGAGGAGGGCAGATACGCAGTATTTT; d_call: TRBD2; clone_size: .; v_call: TRBV5-5; j_call: TRBJ2-3
cdr3_aa: CASSQVGTDYQETQYF; cdr3_nt: TGCGCCAGCAGCCAGGTCGGGACAGACTACCAAGAGACCCAGTACTTC; d_call: TRBD1; clone_size: .; v_call: TRBV4-3; j_call: TRBJ2-5
cdr3_aa: CASSVAGGAPVDF; cdr3_nt: .; d_call: .; clone_size: .; v_call: TRBV9; j_call: TRBJ2-5
cdr3_aa: CASSLSGRAGALSNYGYTF; cdr3_nt: TGTGCCAGCAGTTTATCGGGTAGGGCGGGGGCCCTGTCAAACTATGGCTACACCTTC; d_call: .; clone_size: few; v_call: TRBV27; j_call: TRBJ1-2
cdr3_aa: CASSYSGSNYGYTF; cdr3_nt: TGTGCCAGCAGTTATTCGGGCAGCAACTATGGCTACACCTTC; d_call: .; clone_size: .; v_call: TRBV6-5; j_call: TRBJ1-2
cdr3_aa: CASSGGGWNQPQHF; cdr3_nt: TGTGCCAGCAGCGGAGGGGGATGGAATCAGCCCCAGCATTTT; d_call: .; clone_size: .; v_call: TRBV9; j_call: TRBJ1-5